This TCR beta chain emerged from a study of naive and memory T cell subsets. This clonotype has just a few counts. Two oligonucleotides, mixed equimolar, formed the beta constant-region primer covering TRBC1 and TRBC2. Four rounds of PCR amplified the ligated cDNA using nested alpha and beta constant-region primers plus SP2. TCRdb ran MiXCR on the UMI-ligation and nested PCR reads and lists one entry per CDR3 protein. The sample carries more than 100,000 distinct CDR3 sequences, 35% to 40% recorded once. Germline assignment: CDR1 LNHDA and CDR2 SQIVND (reference sequence). V trimming: 6 bases; J trimming: 6 bases; junction bases outside the gene matches: 11. CDR3 size: 16 residues.

This TCR derives from a human donor in good health. The V and J genes are TRBV19 and TRBJ2-2; 9 bases fit TRBD1. Sequenced material: central memory CD4+ T cells from blood. The chain's CDR3 is CASSNRGTGKAGELFF. The CDR3 DNA follows: TGTGCCAGTAGCAACCGTGGGACAGGGAAGGCCGGGGAGCTGTTTTTT.